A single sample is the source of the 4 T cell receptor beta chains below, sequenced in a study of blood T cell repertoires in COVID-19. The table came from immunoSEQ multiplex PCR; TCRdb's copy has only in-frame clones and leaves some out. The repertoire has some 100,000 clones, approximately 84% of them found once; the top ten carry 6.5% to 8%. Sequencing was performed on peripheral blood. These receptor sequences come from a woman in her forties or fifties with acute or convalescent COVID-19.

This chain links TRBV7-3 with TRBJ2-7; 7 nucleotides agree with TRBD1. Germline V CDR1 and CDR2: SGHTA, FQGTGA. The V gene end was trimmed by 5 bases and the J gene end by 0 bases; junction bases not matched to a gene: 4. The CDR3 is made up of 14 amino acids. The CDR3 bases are TGTGCCAGCAGCAGGGACAGCTTCTCCTACGAGCAGTACTTC. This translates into CASSRDSFSYEQYF.

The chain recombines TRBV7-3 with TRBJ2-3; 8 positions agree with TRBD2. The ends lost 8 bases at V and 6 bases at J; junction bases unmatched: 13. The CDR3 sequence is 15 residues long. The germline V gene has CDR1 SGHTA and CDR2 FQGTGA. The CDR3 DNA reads TGTGCCAGCGCTAGGGCGGGGGGCCAGCCGGATACGCAGTATTTT. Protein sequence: CASARAGGQPDTQYF.

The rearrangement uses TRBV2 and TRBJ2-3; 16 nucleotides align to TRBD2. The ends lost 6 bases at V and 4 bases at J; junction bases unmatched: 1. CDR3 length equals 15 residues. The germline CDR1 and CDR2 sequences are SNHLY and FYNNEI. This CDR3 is CASSGTSGGADTQYF. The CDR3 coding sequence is TGTGCCAGCAGCGGGACTAGCGGGGGGGCAGATACGCAGTATTTT.

The CDR3 reads CASSYSARVAGNTIYF. CDR3 DNA sequence: TGTGCCAGCAGTTACTCAGCCAGGGTGGCAGGAAACACCATATATTTT. V gene TRBV6-5 combines with J gene TRBJ1-3; D is possibly TRBD1 (5 bases). The CDR3 is 16 amino acids. The germline V and J ends were trimmed by 0 bases and 4 bases, with 13 bases remaining between them. The V gene's germline CDR1 is MNHEY and CDR2 SVGAGI.